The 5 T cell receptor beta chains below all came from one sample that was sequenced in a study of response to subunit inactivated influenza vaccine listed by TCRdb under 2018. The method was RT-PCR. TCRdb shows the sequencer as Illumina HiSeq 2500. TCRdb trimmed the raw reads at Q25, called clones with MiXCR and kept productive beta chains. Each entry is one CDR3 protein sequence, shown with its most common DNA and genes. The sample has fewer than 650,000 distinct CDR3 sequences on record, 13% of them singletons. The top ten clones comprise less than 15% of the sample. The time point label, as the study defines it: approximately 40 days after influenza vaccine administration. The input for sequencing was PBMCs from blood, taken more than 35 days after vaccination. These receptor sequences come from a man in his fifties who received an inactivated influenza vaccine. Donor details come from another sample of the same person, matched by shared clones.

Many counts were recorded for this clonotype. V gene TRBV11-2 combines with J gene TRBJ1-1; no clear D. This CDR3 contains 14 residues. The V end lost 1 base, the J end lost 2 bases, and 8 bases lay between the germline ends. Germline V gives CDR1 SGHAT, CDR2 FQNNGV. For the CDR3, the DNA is TGTGCCAGCAGCTTAGGACGGTTCAACACTGAAGCTTTCTTT. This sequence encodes CASSLGRFNTEAFF.

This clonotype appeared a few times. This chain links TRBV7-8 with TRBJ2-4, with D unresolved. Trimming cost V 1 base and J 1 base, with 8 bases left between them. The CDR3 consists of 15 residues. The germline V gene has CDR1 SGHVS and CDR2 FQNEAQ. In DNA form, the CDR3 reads TGTGCCAGCAGCTTAGGAAGGATTGCCAAAAACATTCAGTACTTC. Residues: CASSLGRIAKNIQYF.

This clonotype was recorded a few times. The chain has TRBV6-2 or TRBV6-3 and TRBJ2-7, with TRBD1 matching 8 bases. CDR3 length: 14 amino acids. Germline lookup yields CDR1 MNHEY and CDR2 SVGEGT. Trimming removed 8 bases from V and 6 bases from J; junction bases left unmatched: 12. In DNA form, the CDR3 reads TGTGCCAGCTCCAGGCCAGGGGGCCGCTCCGAGCAGTACTTC. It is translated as CASSRPGGRSEQYF.

This CDR3 is CASSPRLATNEKLFF. CDR3 DNA sequence: TGTGCCAGCAGCCCCCGCCTAGCAACTAATGAAAAACTGTTTTTT. The chain carries TRBV14 and TRBJ1-4; D call uncertain. Germline V gene lookup returns CDR1 SGHDN and CDR2 FVKESK. This CDR3 region has 15 residues. The ends were cut back, 4 bases at V and 0 bases at J, with 9 bases in the middle.

CDR3 sequence: CAITPGQNSGANVLTF. CDR3 bases: TGTGCCATCACCCCTGGACAGAACTCTGGGGCCAACGTCCTGACTTTC. The V gene is TRBV10-3, the J gene TRBJ2-6, with a tentative D call TRBD1 (6 bases). Germline assignment: CDR1 ENHRY and CDR2 SYGVKD. This CDR3 contains 16 residues. The V end was cut by 7 bases, the J end by 0 bases, with 13 bases between.